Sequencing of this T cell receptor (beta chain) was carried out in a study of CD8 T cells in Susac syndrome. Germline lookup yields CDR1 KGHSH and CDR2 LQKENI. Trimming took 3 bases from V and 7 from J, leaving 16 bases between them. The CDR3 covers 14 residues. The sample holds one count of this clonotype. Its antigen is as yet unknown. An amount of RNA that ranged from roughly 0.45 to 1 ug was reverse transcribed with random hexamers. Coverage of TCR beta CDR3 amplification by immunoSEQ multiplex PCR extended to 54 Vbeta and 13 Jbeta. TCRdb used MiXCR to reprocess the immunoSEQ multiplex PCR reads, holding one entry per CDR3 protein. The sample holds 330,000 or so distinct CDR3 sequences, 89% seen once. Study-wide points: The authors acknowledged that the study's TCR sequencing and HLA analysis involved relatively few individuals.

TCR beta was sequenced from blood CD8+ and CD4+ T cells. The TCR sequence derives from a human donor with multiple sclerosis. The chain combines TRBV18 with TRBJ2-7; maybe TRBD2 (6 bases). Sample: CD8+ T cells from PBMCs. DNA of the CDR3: TGTGCCAGCTCACCGGTAGCGGCTCCGGAAGAGCAGTACTTC. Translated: CASSPVAAPEEQYF.